This section outlines one TCR beta chain sequence together with its context. Its antigen is still unknown. The PCR was carried out with 60 Vbeta primers and 13 Jbeta primers. Method: immunoSEQ multiplex PCR; TCRdb's copy keeps in-frame clones and lacks some. The sample lists some 110,000 clones; about 12% were seen once. The source of the sample is a study of cytomegalovirus exposure and HLA in healthy donors. Study-wide results and limits: A later analysis, which compared TCR beta chains of equal frequency, found the HLA-associated ones more clonally expanded. Certain sequence variants were highly shared and formed a cluster, and this cluster was likely a sequencing artifact.

V gave up 0 bases and J gave up 1 base, with 7 bases separating them. Germline lookup yields CDR1 SEHNR and CDR2 FQNEAQ (reference sequence). The CDR3 extends over 16 amino acids. All the people who gave samples were healthy bone marrow donors. The J gene is TRBJ2-6, the V gene TRBV7-9; D is uncertain. The source is a man between 35 and 55 years old in good health and CMV-seropositive. Specimen: PBMCs. The CDR3 nucleotides are TGTGCCAGCAGCTTAGCGGTGGCATCTGGGGCCAACGTCCTGACTTTC. It specifies CASSLAVASGANVLTF. Using reference TRBV7-9 and TRBJ2-6 for the parts outside the CDR3, the full variable domain is DTGVSQNPRHKITKRGQNVTFRCDPISEHNRLYWYRQTLGQGPEFLTYFQNEAQLEKSRLLSDRFSAERPKGSFSTLEIQRTEQGDSAMYLCASSLAVASGANVLTFGAGSRLTVL.